Below, 10 T cell receptor beta chains from the same sample are listed, as sequenced in a study of CD8+ T cells in alopecia areata. Reverse transcribed after extraction, RNA yielded cDNA as the sequencing template. TCRdb's table, derived via immunoSEQ multiplex PCR, lists solely in-frame clones and lacks some. The sample lists about 190,000 clones, 59% occurring once. The sequences come from CD4+ T cells sorted from blood, collected at week 0. These TCRs come from a human donor with alopecia areata.

J is TRBJ2-5 and V is TRBV5-1, with 8 nucleotides matching TRBD2. The CDR3 length is 16 residues. Germline-derived CDR1 and CDR2 are SGHRS and YFSETQ. J lost 4 bases, V lost 0 bases, and 8 bases had no gene match. The CDR3 coding sequence is TGCGCCAGCAGCTTGGACCCAGCGGGGGCAGGAGAGACCCAGTACTTC. Protein: CASSLDPAGAGETQYF.

This clone turned up a few times. This chain joins TRBV2 and TRBJ2-5; D remains unclear. CDR3 length equals 15 residues. Germline V lookup: CDR1 SNHLY, CDR2 FYNNEI. V lost 3 bases to trimming and J lost 0 bases, with 11 bases between them. The CDR3 nucleotides read TGTGCCAGCAGTGAGGAACAGACGTACCAAGAGACCCAGTACTTC. Its protein product is CASSEEQTYQETQYF.

This clone was counted between two and nine times. This chain connects TRBV7-9 to TRBJ1-2; D unclear. Germline V gene data show CDR1 as SEHNR and CDR2 as FQNEAQ (reference sequence). V lost 6 bases to trimming and J lost 3 bases, with 14 bases between them. This CDR3 region has 14 residues. DNA of the CDR3: TGTGCCAGCAGTCGGACGGGGAGAGACTATGGCTACACCTTC. Protein product: CASSRTGRDYGYTF.

V usage is TRBV4-2 and J usage is TRBJ2-5; possibly TRBD2 for D (7 bases). Trimming left V 4 bases short and J 4 bases short, with 10 bases between. CDR3 length: 13 residues. Germline V lookup: CDR1 LGHNA, CDR2 YNFKEQ. CDR3 amino acids: CASSPGGRETQYF. CDR3 in DNA: TGTGCCAGCAGCCCGGGGGGCAGAGAGACCCAGTACTTC.

Remarks on this clone: The same CDR3 can be traced to other DNA sequences in this sample. The gene calls are TRBV29-1 and TRBJ2-7; TRBD1 might be the D (5 bases). Germline V gives CDR1 SQVTM, CDR2 ANQGSEA. The length of the CDR3 is 13 residues. V was shortened by 6 bases and J by 1 base, with 13 bases between the two germline ends. CDR3 in amino acids: CSVARTLSYEQYF. The CDR3 nucleotides read TGCAGCGTCGCCCGGACACTGTCCTACGAGCAGTACTTC.

The CDR3 region has the DNA TGCAGCGTGCGGGAATACGAGCAGTACTTC. As protein: CSVREYEQYF. The chain has TRBV29-1 and TRBJ2-7, with a possible D match to TRBD2 (6 bases). Germline V gene lookup returns CDR1 SQVTM and CDR2 ANQGSEA. The CDR3 contains 10 residues. Trimming pared 6 bases from V and 4 bases from J, leaving 7 bases between.

V is TRBV11-3 and J is TRBJ1-1; no reliable D call. The CDR3 spans 12 residues. V was pared by 5 bases and J by 6 bases, with 10 bases between. Per the germline V gene, CDR1 is SGHNT and CDR2 is YENEEA. The CDR3 loop is CASSTRQAEAFF. The CDR3 DNA follows: TGTGCCAGCAGCACGAGGCAGGCTGAAGCTTTCTTT. Combining the CDR3 with reference TRBV11-3 and TRBJ1-1 gives the whole variable domain EAGVVQSPRYKIIEKKQPVAFWCNPISGHNTLYWYLQNLGQGPELLIRYENEEAVDDSQLPKDRFSAERLKGVDSTLKIQPAELGDSAVYLCASSTRQAEAFFGQGTRLTVV.

In its sample, this clone was seen a few times. In nucleotides, the CDR3 is TGTGCCAGCAGCAGGTTAACCGGGGAGCTGTTTTTT. Translation gives CASSRLTGELFF. The chain joins TRBV11-2 to TRBJ2-2; D gene uncertain. Trimming took 5 bases from V and 5 from J, leaving 6 bases between them. This CDR3 is built from 12 residues. The germline V gene has CDR1 SGHAT and CDR2 FQNNGV. Complete variable domain (other parts from reference TRBV11-2 and TRBJ2-2): EAGVAQSPRYKIIEKRQSVAFWCNPISGHATLYWYQQILGQGPKLLIQFQNNGVVDDSQLPKDRFSAERLKGVDSTLKIQPAKLEDSAVYLCASSRLTGELFFGEGSRLTVL.

The CDR3 is CASSLDPLRGRTDTQYF. CDR3 DNA: TGCGCCAGCAGCTTGGACCCACTTCGGGGCCGCACAGATACGCAGTATTTT. The chain employs TRBV5-1 and TRBJ2-3; TRBD1 or TRBD2 may be the D gene (5 bases each). This CDR3 comprises 17 residues. The germline V gene has CDR1 SGHRS and CDR2 YFSETQ. V lost 0 bases, J lost 1 base, and 15 bases lay in between.

This clone was seen a handful of times. The chain links TRBV29-1 to TRBJ1-2, with TRBD1 matching 9 bases. The CDR3 loop spans 15 amino acids. CDR1 SQVTM and CDR2 ANQGSEA come from the germline V gene. V dropped 3 bases and J dropped 3; count of bases not matched to a gene: 8. The CDR3 here is CSVDEQGAGYYGYTF. The CDR3 nucleotides are TGCAGCGTTGATGAACAGGGGGCAGGGTACTATGGCTACACCTTC.